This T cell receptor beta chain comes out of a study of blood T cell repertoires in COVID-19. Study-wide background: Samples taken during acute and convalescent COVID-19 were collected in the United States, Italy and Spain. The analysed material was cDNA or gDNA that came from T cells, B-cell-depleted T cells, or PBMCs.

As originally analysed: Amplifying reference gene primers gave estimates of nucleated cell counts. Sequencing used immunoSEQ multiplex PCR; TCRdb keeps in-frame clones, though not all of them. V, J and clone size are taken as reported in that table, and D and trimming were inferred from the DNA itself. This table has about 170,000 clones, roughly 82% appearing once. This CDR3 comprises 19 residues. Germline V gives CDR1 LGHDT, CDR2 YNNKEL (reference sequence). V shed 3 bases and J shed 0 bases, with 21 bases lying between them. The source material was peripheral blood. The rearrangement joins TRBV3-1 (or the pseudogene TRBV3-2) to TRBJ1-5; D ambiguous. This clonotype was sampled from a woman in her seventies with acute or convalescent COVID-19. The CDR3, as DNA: TGTGCCAGCAGCCAGCCCCCCCAACGCAAGCGGGTTAGCAATCAGCCCCAGCATTTT. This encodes CASSQPPQRKRVSNQPQHF.